The 5 T cell receptor beta chains given below trace back to one sample, sequenced in a study of tumor-infiltrating lymphocytes in oesophageal squamous cell carcinoma (dated by TCRdb to 2016 to 2017). To prepare the library, PCR was applied. The sample was run on an Illumina HiSeq 2000. The raw public reads went through TCRdb reprocessing: fastp at Q25, MiXCR clone calling, in-frame beta chains kept. Records with the same CDR3 protein are collapsed into one entry carrying the most frequent genes and DNA. Counted in this sample were around 26,000 distinct CDR3 sequences; around 38% of them appeared once. Together, the top ten hold 23% of the sample. Sequenced input: esophageal tumor tissue. The receptors originated from a male donor with esophageal squamous cell carcinoma.

This clonotype was observed at least ten times. This chain connects TRBV11-2 to TRBJ2-1, with 10 bases matching TRBD2. Germline V lookup: CDR1 SGHAT, CDR2 FQNNGV. V shed 4 bases and J 10 bases; nucleotides not matched to a gene: 13. This CDR3 contains 16 residues. CDR3 loop: CASSSVGTSAKVEQFF. CDR3 DNA sequence: TGTGCCAGCAGCTCAGTGGGGACTAGCGCGAAAGTGGAGCAGTTCTTC.

This clonotype was counted a single time. The chain has TRBV11-3 and TRBJ2-3; TRBD2 is a possible D gene (6 bases). Gene TRBJ2-1 matches the end of the DNA better, so the J call may be wrong. Per germline, CDR1 SGHNT and CDR2 YENEEA. The CDR3 contains 15 residues. In DNA, the CDR3 is TGTGCCAGCAGCTCCACGGGGCGGGGAACCAATGAGCAGTTCTTC. Translation: CASSSTGRGTNEQFF.

This clonotype was found many times. Sequence at one end of the junction differs from germline and may be a read error. V gene TRBV7-3 combines with J gene TRBJ2-7, with D perhaps TRBD1 (6 bases). This CDR3 is 15 amino acids long. The V gene's germline CDR1 is SGHTA and CDR2 FQGTGA. In DNA, the CDR3 is TGTGCCAGCAGCGCTACCCGACAGGAGAATTCACCCCTCCACTTC. Its protein is CASSATRQENSPLHF.

Comments on this clonotype: One end of the junction fails to match germline, which may point to a read error. The chain is built from TRBV7-7 and TRBJ2-2, with 7 bases aligning to TRBD2. CDR1 and CDR2 (germline): SSHAT, FNYEAQ (reference sequence). This CDR3 has 14 amino acids. The CDR3 reads CASSFRGDTGELFF. The CDR3 nucleotides are TGTGCTAGCAGCTTTCGGGGGGACACCGGGGAGCTGTTTTTT. Complete variable domain (other parts from reference TRBV7-7 and TRBJ2-2): GAGVSQSPRYKVTKRGQDVTLRCDPISSHATLYWYQQALGQGPEFLTYFNYEAQPDKSGLPSDRFSAERPEGSISTLTIQRTEQRDSAMYRCASSFRGDTGELFFGEGSRLTVL.

The chain joins TRBV7-8 to TRBJ2-1, with TRBD1 matching over 7 bases. Germline lookup yields CDR1 SGHVS and CDR2 FQNEAQ. With 4 bases clipped from V and 10 bases from J, the junction kept 10 bases outside the gene matches. CDR3 length: 14 amino acids. The CDR3 DNA follows: TGTGCCAGCAGCTCGACAGGGAGTCCCTACGAGCAGTTCTTC. Protein product: CASSSTGSPYEQFF.